What follows are 5 T cell receptor beta chains derived from one specimen sequenced in a study of cytomegalovirus exposure and HLA in healthy donors (dated by TCRdb to 2017 to 2019). The library was built by means of the immunoSEQ multiplex PCR assay. A mixture of 60 forward primers for TCR Vbeta segments and 13 reverse primers for TCR Jbeta segments was used in the multiplex PCR. TCRdb provides this immuneACCESS table in a form limited to in-frame rearrangements. Some clones are lacking; in checked studies, under half of them reflect an unresolved V gene, and why the rest are absent is not known. Counted in this sample were roughly 150,000 clones; about 75% of them appeared once. Around 2.4% of the sample goes to the ten largest clones. Sequencing input: PBMCs. All receptors derive from a female donor in good health and CMV-seronegative.

The rearrangement uses TRBV9 and TRBJ2-7; 7 nucleotides match TRBD1. Trimming at V came to 4 bases and at J to 2 bases, leaving 9 bases not matched to a gene. The germline CDR1 and CDR2 sequences are SGDLS and YYNGEE. The CDR3 covers 15 residues. CDR3 sequence: CASSTGDSTAYEQYF. CDR3 DNA: TGTGCCAGCAGCACCGGGGACAGTACGGCCTACGAGCAGTACTTC.

The gene calls are TRBV7-8 and TRBJ2-1; 10 bases fit TRBD2. J lost 9 bases, V lost 8 bases, and 13 bases had no gene match. Germline V gene data show CDR1 as SGHVS and CDR2 as FQNEAQ. The CDR3 is 15 residues long. CDR3 region: CASCLEAGGLGEQFF. For the CDR3, the DNA is TGTGCCAGCTGCCTGGAAGCGGGGGGGCTTGGTGAGCAGTTCTTC.

This clone occurred a few times. The J gene is TRBJ2-1, the V gene TRBV19, with 8 bases that match TRBD2. Looked up from germline, CDR1 is LNHDA and CDR2 is SQIVND (reference sequence). Trimming took 6 bases from V and 4 from J; bases not matched to a gene: 5. The CDR3 has 14 residues. The CDR3 reads CASSPGLEYNEQFF. DNA of the CDR3: TGTGCCAGTAGCCCGGGACTAGAATACAATGAGCAGTTCTTC.

The chain joins TRBV7-8 to TRBJ1-6; 9 bases map to TRBD1. V was pared by 4 bases and J by 6 bases, with 7 bases of the junction left unmatched. The germline V gene encodes CDR1 SGHVS and CDR2 FQNEAQ. The CDR3 sequence is 16 residues long. CDR3: CASSYDRGFGNSPLHF. The CDR3 DNA reads as TGTGCCAGCAGCTACGACAGGGGGTTCGGTAATTCACCCCTCCACTTT.

The chain links TRBV9 to TRBJ1-6, with TRBD1 as a possible D gene (5 bases). Germline V gene lookup returns CDR1 SGDLS and CDR2 YYNGEE. V was pared by 0 bases and J by 10 bases, with 11 bases between. This CDR3 region has 14 residues. CDR3 protein: CASSVAARESPLHF. The CDR3, as DNA: TGTGCCAGCAGCGTAGCTGCCAGGGAATCACCCCTCCACTTT.